Below, 3 T cell receptor beta chains from the same sample are listed, as sequenced in a study of T cell responses to AZD1222 COVID-19 vaccine. Clones were sequenced by immunoSEQ multiplex PCR, and TCRdb holds only the in-frame ones, with some missing. Of about 67,000 clones in the sample, approximately 81% were seen once. Material: peripheral blood, obtained on day 0 of AZD1222 vaccination. These receptors were obtained from an adult in good health.

The chain employs TRBV2 and TRBJ1-1; 7 bases match TRBD1. The ends lost 6 bases at V and 1 base at J; junction bases unmatched: 5. The CDR3 runs 14 residues. Germline loops: CDR1 SNHLY, CDR2 FYNNEI. This chain's CDR3 is CASSRQGTNTEAFF. CDR3 bases: TGTGCCAGCAGCAGACAGGGTACGAACACTGAAGCTTTCTTT. The whole variable domain, filled in from reference TRBV2 and TRBJ1-1, reads EPEVTQTPSHQVTQMGQEVILRCVPISNHLYFYWYRQILGQKVEFLVSFYNNEISEKSEIFDDQFSVERPDGSNFTLKIRSTKLEDSAMYFCASSRQGTNTEAFFGQGTRLTVV.

This chain links TRBV27 with TRBJ2-7; D is unresolved. CDR1 MNHEY and CDR2 SMNVEV come from the germline V gene (reference sequence). This CDR3 region has 14 residues. Trimming removed 3 bases at V and 0 bases at J, with 9 bases between. DNA of the CDR3: TGTGCCAGCAGTTTGTTGGCTAGCTCCTACGAGCAGTACTTC. Amino acid sequence: CASSLLASSYEQYF.

The chain uses TRBV11-2 and TRBJ2-7; D unclear. Germline assignment: CDR1 SGHAT and CDR2 FQNNGV. This CDR3 has 12 amino acids. Trimming took off 4 bases at V and 7 bases at J, with 11 bases between the two ends. The CDR3 DNA reads as TGTGCCAGCAGCTCCCCAATTGGGGAGCAGTACTTC. This translates into CASSSPIGEQYF.